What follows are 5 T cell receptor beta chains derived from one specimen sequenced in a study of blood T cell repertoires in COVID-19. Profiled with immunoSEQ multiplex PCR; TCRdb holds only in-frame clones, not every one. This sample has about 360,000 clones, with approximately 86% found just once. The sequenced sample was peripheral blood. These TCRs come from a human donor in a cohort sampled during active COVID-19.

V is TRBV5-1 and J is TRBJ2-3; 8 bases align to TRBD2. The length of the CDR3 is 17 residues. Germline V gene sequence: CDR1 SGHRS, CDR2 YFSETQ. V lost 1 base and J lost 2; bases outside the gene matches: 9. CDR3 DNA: TGCGCCAGCAGCTTGAAGCGGGAGTTTCTCAACACAGATACGCAGTATTTT. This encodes CASSLKREFLNTDTQYF.

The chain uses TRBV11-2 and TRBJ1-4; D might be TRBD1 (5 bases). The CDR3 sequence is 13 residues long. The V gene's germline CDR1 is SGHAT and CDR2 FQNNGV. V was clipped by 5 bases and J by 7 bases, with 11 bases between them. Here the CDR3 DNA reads TGTGCCAGCAGCCAGACAGTTGGTGAAAAACTGTTTTTT. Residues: CASSQTVGEKLFF.

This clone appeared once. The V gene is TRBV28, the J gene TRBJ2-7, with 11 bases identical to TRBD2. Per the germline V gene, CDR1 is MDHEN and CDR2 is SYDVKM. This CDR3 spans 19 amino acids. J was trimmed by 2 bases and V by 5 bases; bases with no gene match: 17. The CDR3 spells CASSPKTPYIAGGPYEQYF. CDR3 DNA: TGTGCCAGCAGTCCTAAAACACCATATATAGCGGGAGGGCCCTACGAGCAGTACTTC.

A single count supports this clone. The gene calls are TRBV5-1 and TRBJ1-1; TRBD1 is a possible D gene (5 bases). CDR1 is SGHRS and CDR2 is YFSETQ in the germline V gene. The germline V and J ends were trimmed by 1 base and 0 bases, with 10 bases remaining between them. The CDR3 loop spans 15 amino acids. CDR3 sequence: CASSLSGGMNTEAFF. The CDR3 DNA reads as TGCGCCAGCAGCTTGTCGGGGGGGATGAACACTGAAGCTTTCTTT.

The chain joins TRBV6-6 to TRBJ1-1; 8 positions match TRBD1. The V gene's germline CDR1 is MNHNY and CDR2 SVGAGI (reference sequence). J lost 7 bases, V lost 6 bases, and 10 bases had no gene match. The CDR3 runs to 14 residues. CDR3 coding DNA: TGTGCCAGCAGCCGGGGGACAGGTTATGGTGAAGCTTTCTTT. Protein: CASSRGTGYGEAFF.